This TCR beta chain was recovered during a study of T cell repertoires in cytomegalovirus infection. In its sample, this clonotype was seen a few times. TCRdb analysed the reads with MiXCR anew, one entry per CDR3 protein. The data show just over 150,000 distinct CDR3 sequences, around 20% seen once. With 1 base removed from V and 4 bases from J, the gap between germline ends came to 7 bases. Germline V gene data show CDR1 as MNHEY and CDR2 as SMNVEV (reference sequence). This CDR3 contains 13 residues. Material: PBMCs. The chain is built from TRBV27 and TRBJ2-5; D gene ambiguous. The clonotype comes from a human donor in good health (CMV status not recorded). Some clones in this sample may be carry-over from other donors' samples. The CDR3 loop is CASSLFERETQYF. CDR3 bases: TGTGCCAGCAGTTTATTCGAGAGAGAGACCCAGTACTTC.